Sequencing of this T cell receptor beta chain was carried out in a study of T cells in Graves' hyperthyroidism and ophthalmopathy (dated by TCRdb to between 2018 and 2021). Concerning the study at large: Peripheral blood samples were taken at initial diagnosis, before any treatment was given. To identify TCR V-J signatures that set the groups apart, the researchers used a discovery cohort of 100 patients, made up of under 45 with Graves' ophthalmopathy and 57 with stable Graves' hyperthyroidism. An independent validation cohort of 18 to 20 hyperthyroidism patients and approximately 16 patients who later progressed to ophthalmopathy tested prospective prediction of ophthalmopathy. The 95 to 100 discovery patients were randomly divided into training and test sets at a 7:3 ratio. Thyroid tissue and blood T-cell repertoires from roughly six Graves' hyperthyroidism patients were also compared in the study. After blood sampling, hyperthyroidism patients were treated with methimazole at a starting dose of 30 mg daily, and ophthalmopathy patients were treated with high-dose intravenous methylprednisolone. The paper describes TCR Vbeta CDR3 sequencing of more than 120 peripheral blood samples, made up of 43 ophthalmopathy patients, more than 70 hyperthyroidism patients and 17 progressor patients.

This clonotype has a count of ten or more. No antigen is known for it. No base qualities exist here, and no much larger clone lies one base off it. Amplification of TCR beta CDR3 regions was carried out from RNA transcripts. The first round of RT-PCR for the TCR CDR3 was performed with the HTBI primer set and the Qiagen OneStep RT-PCR kit. Libraries were constructed in a second round of multiplex PCR, after which size selection and purification were performed. Libraries were sequenced paired-end with 100 bp reads on an Illumina HiSeq2000. Per the original workflow: SOAPnuke was used to process the raw data, with reads discarded if the reads contained adapters or uncalled bases, had a mean Phred below 15, or lacked an exact constant-primer or identifier match. COPE v1.2.5 was used to merge high-quality paired reads, and clonotypes were defined as unique nucleotide sequences. MiTCR v1.1 was used to align clonotypes to the IMGT TRBV, TRBD and TRBJ reference segments. Analysis was restricted to V-J combinations with a frequency above 0.0001, which covered roughly 99% of repertoires. The TCS score was defined as the ratio of F50 (clonal expansion) to E x V (chaos), calculated using BLOSUM62-based TCRdist between CDR3 peptides within each V-J. Welch's t-statistics and random forest reduced around 520 V-J features to around 14, which were used in a naive Bayes classifier (R e1071). The raw public reads went through TCRdb reprocessing: fastp at Q25, MiXCR clone calling, in-frame beta chains kept. Each CDR3 protein appears once, grouped with its most common genes and DNA. TCRdb, not the authors, supplied the V and J calls. A total of approximately 300,000 distinct CDR3 sequences appear in this sample, 15% to 20% of them only once. The ten largest clones capture under 45% of the sample.

Paper-wide results and their limitations: In validation, progression to ophthalmopathy was predicted by the model with around 71% sensitivity and under 85% specificity, a median of approximately 6.5 months before onset. A model built on a 13 V-J signature distinguished ophthalmopathy from stable hyperthyroidism, reaching around 88% sensitivity and 81.08% specificity in cross-validation and 80%/75% in testing. Sample size was not statistically predetermined, and investigators were not blinded to group allocation. Blood samples also contained most of the expanded thyroid clonotypes (frequency above 0.001), which suggests that blood repertoires may reflect thyroid immune responses.

Ophthalmopathy patients had moderately to severely active disease, with a Clinical Activity Score of 3 or more, a NOSPECS grade of 4 or more, and a disease duration of less than 3 months. Any patient with an uncontrolled infection, another autoimmune disease, pregnancy or lactation was excluded. Diagnoses were based on clinical symptoms, serum thyroxine and TRAb, thyroid ultrasound and orbital computed tomography. PBMCs were isolated from more than 8 ml of fresh peripheral blood by Ficoll-Paque density gradient centrifugation. Total RNA was extracted with Trizol reagent, and quality was checked on an Agilent 2100 Bioanalyzer. Sequences were obtained from blood. This sequence was found in a man aged 45-60 years with Graves' ophthalmopathy.

The CDR3 region: CASSVTGSMNTEAFF. The DNA reads as follows: TGTGCCAGCAGTGTGACAGGGTCGATGAACACTGAAGCTTTCTTT. The sequence is built from TRBV6-1 and TRBJ1-1, and TRBD1 matches 7 of the central bases. The germline V end is reduced by 4 bases and the J end by 0 bases; junction bases left unmatched: 5. Reading the germline V gene gives CDR1 MNHNS and CDR2 SASEGT. The CDR3 runs 15 residues from the cysteine to the phenylalanine. Only CDR3 DNA remains: 45 bases, in frame from the first base.